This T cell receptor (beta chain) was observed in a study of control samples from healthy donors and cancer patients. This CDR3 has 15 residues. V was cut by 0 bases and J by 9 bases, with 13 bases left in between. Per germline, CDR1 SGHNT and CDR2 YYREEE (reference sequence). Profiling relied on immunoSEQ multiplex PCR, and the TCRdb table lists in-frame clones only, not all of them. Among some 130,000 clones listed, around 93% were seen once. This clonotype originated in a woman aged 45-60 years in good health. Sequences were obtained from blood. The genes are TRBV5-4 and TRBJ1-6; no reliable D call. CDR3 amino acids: CASSLVGALSSPLHF. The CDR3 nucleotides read TGTGCCAGCAGCTTGGTCGGTGCTCTTAGTTCACCCCTCCACTTT.